This T cell receptor beta chain came from a study of T cells in Graves' hyperthyroidism and ophthalmopathy (dated by TCRdb to between 2017 and 2020). Study-wide context: Peripheral blood samples were taken at initial diagnosis, before any treatment was given. A discovery cohort of roughly 100 patients, roughly 43 with Graves' ophthalmopathy and fewer than 65 with stable Graves' hyperthyroidism, was used to find distinguishing TCR V-J signatures. Prospective prediction of ophthalmopathy was tested in an independent validation cohort consisting of 18 to 20 hyperthyroidism patients and 15 to 17 patients who later progressed to ophthalmopathy. The approximately 100 discovery patients were divided at random into training and test sets in a 7:3 ratio. In addition, the study compared T-cell repertoires in thyroid tissue and in blood from roughly 6 Graves' hyperthyroidism patients. Following sampling, methimazole starting at 30 mg daily was given to hyperthyroidism patients, and high-dose intravenous methylprednisolone was given to ophthalmopathy patients. TCR Vbeta CDR3 sequencing of 120 to 150 peripheral blood samples (43 ophthalmopathy, over 70 hyperthyroidism and some 17 progressor patients) is reported in the paper. The investigation overall reported the following: Blood samples also contained most of the expanded thyroid clonotypes (frequency above 0.001), which suggests that blood repertoires may reflect thyroid immune responses. A model built on a 13 V-J signature distinguished ophthalmopathy from stable hyperthyroidism, reaching 85% to 90% sensitivity and about 81% specificity in cross-validation and 80%/75% in testing. In validation, progression to ophthalmopathy was predicted by the model with roughly 71% sensitivity and under 85% specificity, a median of approximately 6.5 months before onset. No statistical method was used to fix the sample size in advance, and group allocation was not hidden from the investigators.

TCR beta CDR3 regions were amplified from RNA transcripts. The TCR CDR3 was subjected to a first round of RT-PCR using the HTBI primer set and the Qiagen OneStep RT-PCR kit. Libraries were constructed in a second round of multiplex PCR, after which size selection and purification were performed. The libraries were sequenced on an Illumina HiSeq2000 using paired-end 100 bp reads. As for how the authors treated the data: SOAPnuke was used to process the raw data, with reads discarded if the reads contained adapters or uncalled bases, had a mean Phred below 15, or lacked an exact constant-primer or identifier match. COPE v1.2.5 was used to merge the high-quality paired reads, and each unique nucleotide sequence was defined as a clonotype. Clonotypes were aligned to IMGT TRBV, TRBD and TRBJ reference segments using MiTCR v1.1. The analysis included only V-J combinations with a frequency above 0.0001, which together covered around 99% of the repertoires. A TCS score was defined as the ratio of F50 (clonal expansion) to E x V (chaos), with BLOSUM62-based TCRdist applied between CDR3 peptides within each V-J. Welch's t-statistics and random forest reduced around 520 V-J features to 10 to 15, which were used in a naive Bayes classifier (R e1071). The similarity between thyroid and blood repertoires was quantified using the Morisita-Horn index. In TCRdb, the public reads were trimmed at Q25 with fastp and aligned with MiXCR, with productive beta chains retained. A single entry per CDR3 protein holds the most common genes and DNA from its merged rows. The V and J calls, along with clone size, are taken from TCRdb and not from the paper's own processing. Across this sample there are nearly 750,000 distinct CDR3 sequences, with approximately 36% seen only once. Roughly 31% of the sample comes from the top ten.

Stable Graves' hyperthyroidism was defined as the absence of progression to ophthalmopathy over 18 months of follow-up. Hyperthyroidism patients were newly diagnosed, with disease duration under 2 months, and aged 18 to 65 years. Exclusion was applied to patients with uncontrolled infections, other autoimmune diseases, pregnancy or lactation. Clinical symptoms, serum thyroxine and TRAb, thyroid ultrasound, and orbital computed tomography formed the basis for the diagnoses. PBMCs were isolated from 10 ml of fresh peripheral blood by Ficoll-Paque density gradient centrifugation. Total RNA was extracted using Trizol reagent, and RNA quality was assessed on an Agilent 2100 Bioanalyzer. On this clonotype itself: Its antigen is not yet known. The sample holds no much larger clone one base away, and base qualities are not on file.

Cut back by 0 bases and 3 bases, the V and J ends lie 12 bases apart. The germline V gene encodes CDR1 MNHEY and CDR2 SVGAGI. From its cysteine to its phenylalanine, the CDR3 spans 15 amino acids. Kept here is only the CDR3 DNA, which spans 45 bases and is read in frame from base 1. This clonotype was sampled from a woman in her thirties or forties with Graves' hyperthyroidism. The chain couples TRBV6-5 to TRBJ2-7; the D region is possibly TRBD1 or TRBD2, each matching across 5 bases. Sequencing was carried out using blood. The DNA sequence is as follows: TGTGCCAGCAGTTACTCGAGGGGCTGGTTCTACGAGCAGTACTTC. It is translated as CASSYSRGWFYEQYF.